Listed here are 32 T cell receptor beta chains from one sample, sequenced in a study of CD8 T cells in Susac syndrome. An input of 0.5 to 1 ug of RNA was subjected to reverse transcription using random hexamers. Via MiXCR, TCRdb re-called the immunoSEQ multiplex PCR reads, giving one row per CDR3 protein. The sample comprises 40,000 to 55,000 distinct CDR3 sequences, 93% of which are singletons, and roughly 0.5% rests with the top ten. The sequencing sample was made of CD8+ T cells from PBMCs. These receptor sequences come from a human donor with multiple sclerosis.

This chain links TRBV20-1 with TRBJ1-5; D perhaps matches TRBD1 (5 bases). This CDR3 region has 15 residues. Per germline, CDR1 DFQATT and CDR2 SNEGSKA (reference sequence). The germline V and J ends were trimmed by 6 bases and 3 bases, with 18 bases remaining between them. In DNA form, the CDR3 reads TGCAGTGCCCCCTCGGGGGAGGCTTACAATCAGCCCCAGCATTTT. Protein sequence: CSAPSGEAYNQPQHF.

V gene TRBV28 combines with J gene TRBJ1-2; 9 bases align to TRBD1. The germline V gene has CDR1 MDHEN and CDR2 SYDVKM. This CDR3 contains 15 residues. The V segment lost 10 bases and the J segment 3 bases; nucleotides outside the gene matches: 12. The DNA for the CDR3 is TGTGCCATCTCACCACAGGGGGCAGGGTACTATGGCTACACCTTC. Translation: CAISPQGAGYYGYTF.

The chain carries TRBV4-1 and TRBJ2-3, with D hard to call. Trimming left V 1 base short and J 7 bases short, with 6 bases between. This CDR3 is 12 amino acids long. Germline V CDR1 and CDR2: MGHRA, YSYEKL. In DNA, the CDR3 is TGCGCCAGCAGCCAAGGTCTCAATACGCAGTATTTT. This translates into CASSQGLNTQYF.

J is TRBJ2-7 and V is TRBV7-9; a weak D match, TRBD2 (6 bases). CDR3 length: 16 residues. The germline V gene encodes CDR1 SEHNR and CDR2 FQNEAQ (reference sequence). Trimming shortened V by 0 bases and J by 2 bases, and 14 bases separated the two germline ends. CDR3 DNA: TGTGCCAGCAGCTTAGCACCGGGACTGGGCGCCTACGAGCAGTACTTC. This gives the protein CASSLAPGLGAYEQYF.

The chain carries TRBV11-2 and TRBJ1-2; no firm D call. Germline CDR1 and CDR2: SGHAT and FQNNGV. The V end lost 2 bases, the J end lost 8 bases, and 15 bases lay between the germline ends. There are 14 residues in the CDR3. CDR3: CASSLIPAYSGYTF. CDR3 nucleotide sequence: TGTGCCAGCAGCTTAATCCCGGCGTACTCCGGCTACACCTTC.

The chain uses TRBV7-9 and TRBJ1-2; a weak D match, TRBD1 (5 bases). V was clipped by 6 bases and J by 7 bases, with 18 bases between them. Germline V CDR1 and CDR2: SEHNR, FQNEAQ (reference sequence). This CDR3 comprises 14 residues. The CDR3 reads CASSSGGTWFGYTF. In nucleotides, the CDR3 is TGTGCCAGCAGTTCGGGGGGAACGTGGTTTGGCTACACCTTC.

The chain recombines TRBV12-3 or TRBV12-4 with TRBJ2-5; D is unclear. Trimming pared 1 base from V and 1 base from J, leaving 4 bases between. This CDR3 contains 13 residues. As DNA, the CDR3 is TGTGCCAGCAGTTTAGTCCCCCAAGAGACCCAGTACTTC. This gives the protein CASSLVPQETQYF.

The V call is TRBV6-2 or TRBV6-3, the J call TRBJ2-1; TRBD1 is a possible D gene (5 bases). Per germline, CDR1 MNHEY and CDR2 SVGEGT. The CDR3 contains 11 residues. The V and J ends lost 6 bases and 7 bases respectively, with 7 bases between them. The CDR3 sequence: CASRAGNEQFF. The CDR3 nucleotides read TGTGCCAGCAGGGCAGGGAATGAGCAGTTCTTC.

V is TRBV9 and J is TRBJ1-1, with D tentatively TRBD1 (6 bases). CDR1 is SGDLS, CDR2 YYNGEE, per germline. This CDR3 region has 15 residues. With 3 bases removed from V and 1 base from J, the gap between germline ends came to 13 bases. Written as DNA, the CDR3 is TGTGCCAGCAGCGATATACAGGGATGGAACACTGAAGCTTTCTTT. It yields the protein CASSDIQGWNTEAFF.

The CDR3 loop reads CASSFGGVGETQYF. CDR3 coding DNA: TGTGCCAGCAGTTTCGGCGGGGTTGGCGAGACCCAGTACTTC. J is TRBJ2-5 and V is TRBV12-3 or TRBV12-4; tentatively, D is TRBD2 (6 bases). The CDR3 is 14 residues long. V was clipped by 3 bases and J by 5 bases, with 13 bases between them.

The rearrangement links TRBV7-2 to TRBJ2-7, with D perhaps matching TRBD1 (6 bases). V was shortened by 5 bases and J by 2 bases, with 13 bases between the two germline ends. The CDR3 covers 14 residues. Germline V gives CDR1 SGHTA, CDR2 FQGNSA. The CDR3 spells CASSLTTGTYEQYF. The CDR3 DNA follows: TGTGCCAGCAGCCTTACGACAGGAACCTACGAGCAGTACTTC.

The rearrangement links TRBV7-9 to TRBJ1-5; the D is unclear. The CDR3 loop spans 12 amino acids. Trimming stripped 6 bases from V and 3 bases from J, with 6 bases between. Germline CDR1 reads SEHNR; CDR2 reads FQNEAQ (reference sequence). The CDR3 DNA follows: TGTGCCAGCAGAGAGGACAATCAGCCCCAGCATTTT. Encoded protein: CASREDNQPQHF.

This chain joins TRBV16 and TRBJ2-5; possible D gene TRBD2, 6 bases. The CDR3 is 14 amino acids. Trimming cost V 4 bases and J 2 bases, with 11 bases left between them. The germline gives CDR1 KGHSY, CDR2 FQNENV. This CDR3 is CASSRPGTQETQYF. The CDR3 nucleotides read TGTGCCAGCAGCCGCCCGGGGACTCAAGAGACCCAGTACTTC.

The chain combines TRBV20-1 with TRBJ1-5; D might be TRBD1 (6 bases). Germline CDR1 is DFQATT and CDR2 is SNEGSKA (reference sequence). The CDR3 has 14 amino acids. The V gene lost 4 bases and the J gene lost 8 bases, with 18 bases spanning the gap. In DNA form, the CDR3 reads TGCAGTGCTACCAGACAGGAGGGTCCTAAGCCCCAGCATTTT. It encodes CSATRQEGPKPQHF.

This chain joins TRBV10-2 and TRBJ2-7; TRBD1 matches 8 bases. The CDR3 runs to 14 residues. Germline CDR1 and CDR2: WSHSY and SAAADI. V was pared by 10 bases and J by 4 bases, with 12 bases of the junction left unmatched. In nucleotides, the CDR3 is TGCGCCACTCATAAGGACAGGGAGAGGTACGAGCAGTACTTC. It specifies CATHKDRERYEQYF.

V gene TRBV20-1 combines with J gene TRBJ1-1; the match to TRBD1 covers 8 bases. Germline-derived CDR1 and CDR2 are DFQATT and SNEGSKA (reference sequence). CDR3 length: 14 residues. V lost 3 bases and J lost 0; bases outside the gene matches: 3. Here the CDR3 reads CSARRTGLNTEAFF. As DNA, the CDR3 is TGCAGTGCTAGGAGGACAGGGTTGAACACTGAAGCTTTCTTT.

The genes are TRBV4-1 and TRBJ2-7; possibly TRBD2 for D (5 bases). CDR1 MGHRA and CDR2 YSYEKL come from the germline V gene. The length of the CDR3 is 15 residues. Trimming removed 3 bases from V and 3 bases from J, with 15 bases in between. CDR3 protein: CASSQGTGINYEQYF. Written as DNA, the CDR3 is TGCGCCAGCAGCCAGGGTACGGGAATTAACTACGAGCAGTACTTC.

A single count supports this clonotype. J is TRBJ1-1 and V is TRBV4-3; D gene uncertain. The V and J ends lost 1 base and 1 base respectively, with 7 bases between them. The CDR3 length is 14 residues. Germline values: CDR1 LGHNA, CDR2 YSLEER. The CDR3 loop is CASSQGGRNTEAFF. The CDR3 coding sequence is TGCGCCAGCAGCCAAGGAGGACGGAACACTGAAGCTTTCTTT.

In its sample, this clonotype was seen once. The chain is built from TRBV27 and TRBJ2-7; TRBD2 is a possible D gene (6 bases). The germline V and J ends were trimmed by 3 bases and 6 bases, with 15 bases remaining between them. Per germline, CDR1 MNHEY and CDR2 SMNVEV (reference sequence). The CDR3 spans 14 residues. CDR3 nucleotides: TGTGCCAGCAGTTTTGGGGCGGGGTCTGGCGAGCAGTACTTC. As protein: CASSFGAGSGEQYF.

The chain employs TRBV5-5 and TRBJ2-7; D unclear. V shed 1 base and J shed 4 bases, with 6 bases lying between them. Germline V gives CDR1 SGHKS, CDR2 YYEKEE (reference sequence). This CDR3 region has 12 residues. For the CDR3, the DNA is TGTGCCAGCAGCTTGAAACAGTACGAGCAGTACTTC. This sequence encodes CASSLKQYEQYF.

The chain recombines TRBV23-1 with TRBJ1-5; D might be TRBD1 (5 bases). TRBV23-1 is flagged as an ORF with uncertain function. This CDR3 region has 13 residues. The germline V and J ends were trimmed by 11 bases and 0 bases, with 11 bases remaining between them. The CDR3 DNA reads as TGCGCCTCATGGACACTTAGCAATCAGCCCCAGCATTTT. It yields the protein CASWTLSNQPQHF.

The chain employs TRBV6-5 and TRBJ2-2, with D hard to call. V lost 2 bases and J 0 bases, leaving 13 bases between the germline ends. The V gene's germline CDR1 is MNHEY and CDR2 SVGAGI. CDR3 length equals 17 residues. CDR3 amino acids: CASSYQPPGANTGELFF. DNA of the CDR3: TGTGCCAGCAGTTACCAACCCCCGGGCGCGAACACCGGGGAGCTGTTTTTT.

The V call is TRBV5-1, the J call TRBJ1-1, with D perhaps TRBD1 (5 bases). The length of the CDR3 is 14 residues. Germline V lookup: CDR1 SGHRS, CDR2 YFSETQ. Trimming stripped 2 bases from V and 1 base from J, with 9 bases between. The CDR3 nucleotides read TGCGCCAGCAGCTTCAGGGCGGGGAACACTGAAGCTTTCTTT. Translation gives CASSFRAGNTEAFF.

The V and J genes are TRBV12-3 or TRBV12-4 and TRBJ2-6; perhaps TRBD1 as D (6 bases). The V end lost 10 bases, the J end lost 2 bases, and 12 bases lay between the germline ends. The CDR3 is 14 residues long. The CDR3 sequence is CAIFPGAGANVLTF. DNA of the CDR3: TGTGCCATTTTCCCAGGGGCTGGGGCCAACGTCCTGACTTTC.

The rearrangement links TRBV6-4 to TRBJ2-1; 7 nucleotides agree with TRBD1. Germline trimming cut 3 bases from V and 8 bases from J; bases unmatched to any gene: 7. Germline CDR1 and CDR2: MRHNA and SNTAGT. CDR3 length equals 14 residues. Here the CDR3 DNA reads TGTGCCAGCAGTGAGAGGGGGCAGGAAGATGAGCAGTTCTTC. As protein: CASSERGQEDEQFF.

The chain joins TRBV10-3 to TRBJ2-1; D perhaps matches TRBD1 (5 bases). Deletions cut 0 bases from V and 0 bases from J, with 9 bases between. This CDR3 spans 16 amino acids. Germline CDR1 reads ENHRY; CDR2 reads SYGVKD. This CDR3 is CAISESRRGSYNEQFF. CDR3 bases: TGTGCCATCAGTGAGTCGAGAAGGGGCTCCTACAATGAGCAGTTCTTC.

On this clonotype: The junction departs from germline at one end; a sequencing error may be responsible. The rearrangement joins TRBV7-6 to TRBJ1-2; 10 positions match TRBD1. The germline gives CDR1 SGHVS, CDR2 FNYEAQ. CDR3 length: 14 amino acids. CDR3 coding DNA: TGTGCCAGCAGCTTAGTCGGGACAGGGGATGGTTACACCTTC. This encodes CASSLVGTGDGYTF. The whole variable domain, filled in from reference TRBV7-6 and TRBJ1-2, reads GAGVSQSPRYKVTKRGQDVALRCDPISGHVSLYWYRQALGQGPEFLTYFNYEAQQDKSGLPNDRFSAERPEGSISTLTIQRTEQRDSAMYRCASSLVGTGDGYTFGSGTRLTVV.

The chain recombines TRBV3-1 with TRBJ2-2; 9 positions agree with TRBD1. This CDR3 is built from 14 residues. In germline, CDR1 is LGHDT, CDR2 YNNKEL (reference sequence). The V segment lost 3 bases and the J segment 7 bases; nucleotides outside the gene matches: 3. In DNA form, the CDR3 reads TGTGCCAGCAGCCACGGGACAGGGAGCGGGGAGCTGTTTTTT. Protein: CASSHGTGSGELFF.

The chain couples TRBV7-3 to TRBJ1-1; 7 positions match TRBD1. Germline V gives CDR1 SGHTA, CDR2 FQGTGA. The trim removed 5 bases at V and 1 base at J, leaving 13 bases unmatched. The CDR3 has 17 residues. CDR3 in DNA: TGTGCCAGCAGCCTACTGATATACAGGGGCGAGAACACTGAAGCTTTCTTT. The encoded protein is CASSLLIYRGENTEAFF. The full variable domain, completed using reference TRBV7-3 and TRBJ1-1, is GAGVSQTPSNKVTEKGKYVELRCDPISGHTALYWYRQSLGQGPEFLIYFQGTGAADDSGLPNDRFFAVRPEGSVSTLKIQRTERGDSAVYLCASSLLIYRGENTEAFFGQGTRLTVV.

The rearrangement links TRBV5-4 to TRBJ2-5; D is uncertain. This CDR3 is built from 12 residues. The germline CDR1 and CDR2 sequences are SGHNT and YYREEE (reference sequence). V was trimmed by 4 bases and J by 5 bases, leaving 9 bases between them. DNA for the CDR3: TGTGCCAGCAGCCATTCTTTGGAGACCCAGTACTTC. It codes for CASSHSLETQYF.

The CDR3 DNA reads TGTGCCAGCTCACTAGGAGACAGTGAAGCTTTCTTT. It specifies CASSLGDSEAFF. The V gene is TRBV18, the J gene TRBJ1-1; D is possibly TRBD1 (5 bases). V was clipped by 4 bases and J by 7 bases, with 10 bases between them. The CDR3 has 12 amino acids. Germline V gives CDR1 KGHSH, CDR2 LQKENI. The full variable domain, rest sourced from reference TRBV18 and TRBJ1-1, is NAGVMQNPRHLVRRRGQEARLRCSPMKGHSHVYWYRQLPEEGLKFMVYLQKENIIDESGMPKERFSAEFPKEGPSILRIQQVVRGDSAAYFCASSLGDSEAFFGQGTRLTVV.

The CDR3 protein is CASSGPGQGFYEQYF. The DNA for the CDR3 is TGTGCCAGCAGCGGACCGGGACAGGGCTTCTACGAGCAGTACTTC. The V gene is TRBV5-4, the J gene TRBJ2-7, with TRBD1 identical over 9 bases. The CDR3 spans 15 residues. The V gene's germline CDR1 is SGHNT and CDR2 YYREEE (reference sequence). Trimming removed 4 bases from V and 3 bases from J; junction bases left unmatched: 8.